This entry describes one T cell receptor (beta chain). The sample comes from a study of blood T cells in healthy people across ages. The CDR3 runs 12 residues. The germline gives CDR1 MDHEN, CDR2 SYDVKM. V was pared by 9 bases and J by 6 bases, with 14 bases between. For the second PCR, which ran for roughly 6 to 12 cycles, a sample-barcoded 5' primer and a J-beta primer mix were used. TCRdb ran MiXCR on the 5' RACE reads and lists one entry per CDR3 protein. The sample has 1.5 million to 2 million distinct CDR3 sequences; around 35% are singletons. The sample was blood. The TCR sequence derives from a woman in her 30s in good health. This chain uses TRBV28 with TRBJ2-5; D may be TRBD1 (6 bases). The CDR3 nucleotides are TGTGCCAGTACAGGGTTTACGAAGACCCAGTACTTC. This gives the protein CASTGFTKTQYF.